Reported below is one T cell receptor beta chain. The antigen remains undetermined. In germline, CDR1 is SGHAT, CDR2 FQNNGV. This CDR3 region has 14 residues. V was pared by 3 bases and J by 7 bases, with 6 bases of the junction left unmatched. PCR was performed using 60 Vbeta and 13 Jbeta primers. Assay: immunoSEQ multiplex PCR; the TCRdb copy retains only in-frame clones and omits some. This sample has some 130,000 clones, with about 80% found just once. The data derive from a study of cytomegalovirus exposure and HLA in healthy donors. The wider study: Within the Caucasian-associated ancestry cluster were roughly 81% of the approximately 370 genotyped donors. Study-wide results and limits: Data from an earlier analysis indicated that most TCR beta V segments were productive either about 87% or about 30% of the time.

V gene TRBV11-2 combines with J gene TRBJ1-2, with TRBD1 identical over 9 bases. Sequencing was done on a sample of PBMCs. The receptor comes from a human donor in good health. Here the CDR3 reads CASSLGQGFFGYTF. For the CDR3, the DNA is TGTGCCAGCAGCTTGGGACAGGGCTTTTTTGGCTACACCTTC.